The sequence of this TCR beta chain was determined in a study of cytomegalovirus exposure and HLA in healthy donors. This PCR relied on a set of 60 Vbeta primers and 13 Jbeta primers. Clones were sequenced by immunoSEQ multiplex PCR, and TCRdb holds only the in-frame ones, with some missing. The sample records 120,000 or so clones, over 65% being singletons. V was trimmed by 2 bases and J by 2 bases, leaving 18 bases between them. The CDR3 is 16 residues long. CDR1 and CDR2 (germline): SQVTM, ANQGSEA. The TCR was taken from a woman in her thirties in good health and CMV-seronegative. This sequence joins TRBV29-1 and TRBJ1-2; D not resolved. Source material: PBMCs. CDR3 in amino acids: CSVEIGFRDSNYGYTF. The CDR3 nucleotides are TGCAGCGTTGAAATCGGTTTCCGGGATTCGAACTATGGCTACACCTTC.